Here is one TCR beta chain with its context. Its antigen target is currently unknown. Per-nucleotide qualities are absent, and no much larger clonotype sits a single base away. Library generation was performed with 5' RACE. Instrument on record: Illumina HiSeq 2500. A second PCR of about 7 to 12 cycles was run with a J-beta primer mix and a sample-barcoded 5' primer. A template-switch 5' adaptor carrying 12 random nucleotides introduced a unique molecular identifier onto each TCR beta cDNA molecule. Each sample yielded at least 2.5 million CDR3-containing paired-end reads. The Mint cDNA synthesis kit, primed by a TRBC-specific oligonucleotide, was used to synthesize first-strand cDNA from all RNA. Following uracil-DNA glycosylase treatment, all cDNA underwent a first 18-cycle PCR with the universal primers M1SS and BC2_uni_R. The original methods were these. For normalization, 1 million high-quality reads, each with a distinct molecular identifier, were randomly selected from each sample. Reads with shared molecular identifiers were discarded instead of being binned into consensus sequences. CDR3 identification, clonotype clustering and error correction used MiTCR with a Q25 quality threshold and the strictest error-elimination algorithm. A nonparametric unseen species model using Euler transformation provided a lower-bound estimate of total TCR beta diversity. In TCRdb, the public reads were trimmed at Q25 with fastp and aligned with MiXCR, with productive beta chains retained. Every CDR3 protein is listed once, alongside the most common genes and DNA of its rows. The V and J calls follow TCRdb's processing rather than the paper's. This sample lists about 680,000 distinct CDR3 sequences; 45% to 50% were detected once. In total, the top ten clones hold around a third of the sample.

Systemically healthy Caucasian individuals from Russia, 39 in total and aged about 6 to 90 years, were included as donors. Approximately 9.3 milliliters of peripheral blood were drawn from each donor into EDTA-treated Vacutainer tubes. Ficoll-Paque density-gradient centrifugation was used to isolate PBMCs, with at least 7 million obtained per sample. Total RNA, at least 5 micrograms per sample, was extracted from PBMCs with Trizol reagent. The percentages of naive CD45RAhigh/CD27high T cells were determined by flow cytometry on a PBMC aliquot from every donor. The sample is drawn from a study of blood T cells in healthy people across ages (dated by TCRdb to 2014 to 2015). A note on the overall study: Template switching captured roughly one uniquely barcoded TCR beta cDNA molecule per two T cells in model experiments. For two donors (one aged 18 to 30 and one aged 80 or older), the study analyzed two additional independent replicas of 1 million unique cDNA reads from the same blood draw. The donors were split into four age groups: young (average around 15 years), middle-aged (about 40), aged (approximately 59) and long-lived (82). The study measured age-related changes in TCR beta repertoire diversity using deep sequencing normalized with unique cDNA molecular identifiers. To avoid experimental bias, donors of different ages were spread randomly across the sequencing lanes.

The CDR3 spans 13 residues, from the cysteine through the phenylalanine. Only the CDR3 region is kept as DNA, spanning 39 bases read in frame from base 1. The trim is 4 bases for V and 0 bases for J, with a gap of 9 bases between the germline ends. The germline V gene provides CDR1 SQVTM and CDR2 ANQGSEA. Beyond this particular receptor, the publication reports: Observed TCR beta diversity per million T cells fell roughly linearly with age, and a significant reduction was already apparent by age around 40. Because donor CMV infection status was unknown, age-related changes in expanded clonotypes were potentially confounded. Since profiling was done on bulk unsorted PBMCs, naive and antigen-experienced compartments could not be conclusively compared. The percentage of naive T cells measured by flow cytometry correlated strongly with observed TCR beta diversity. Estimates of total diversity from one million sequenced T cells were regarded as lower bounds and underestimates. Compared with the aged group, the long-lived group had more naive CD4+ T cells, fewer expanded clones and increased TCR diversity, a pattern suggesting age selection.

This clonotype was obtained from a woman in her sixties in good health. Input material: blood. The chain joins TRBV29-1 to TRBJ1-1, with the D segment identity uncertain. The DNA sequence is as follows: TGCAGCGTTGTTCTCCGGTTGAACACTGAAGCTTTCTTT. Its protein product is CSVVLRLNTEAFF.